This record covers a single T cell receptor (beta chain). Its specificity is not known. The data were taken from a study of cytomegalovirus exposure and HLA in healthy donors. Regarding the study as a whole: Later genetic work tied a missense DCLRE1C variant to beta-chain V and J trimming. Reported results showed that the classifier diagnosed cytomegalovirus status with high specificity and sensitivity. Later, TCR association rates were found to vary by HLA locus, highest for DRB1 and lowest for HLA-C.

Germline CDR1 SNHLY, CDR2 FYNNEI. The germline V and J ends were trimmed by 0 bases and 2 bases, with 11 bases remaining between them. This CDR3 is 16 amino acids long. Use of 60 Vbeta and 13 Jbeta primers characterized the PCR. Generated by immunoSEQ multiplex PCR, the TCRdb table keeps only in-frame clones and is missing some. The sample carries some 140,000 clones, approximately 74% recorded once. The sequenced sample was PBMCs. This clonotype was obtained from a man aged 18 to 35 in good health and CMV-seronegative. This chain connects TRBV2 to TRBJ1-5; TRBD1 might be the D (5 bases). CDR3 protein: CASSEAAGGGNQPQHF. DNA for the CDR3: TGTGCCAGCAGTGAAGCTGCCGGGGGTGGCAATCAGCCCCAGCATTTT. The full variable domain, with the rest looked up from reference TRBV2 and TRBJ1-5, is EPEVTQTPSHQVTQMGQEVILRCVPISNHLYFYWYRQILGQKVEFLVSFYNNEISEKSEIFDDQFSVERPDGSNFTLKIRSTKLEDSAMYFCASSEAAGGGNQPQHFGDGTRLSIL.